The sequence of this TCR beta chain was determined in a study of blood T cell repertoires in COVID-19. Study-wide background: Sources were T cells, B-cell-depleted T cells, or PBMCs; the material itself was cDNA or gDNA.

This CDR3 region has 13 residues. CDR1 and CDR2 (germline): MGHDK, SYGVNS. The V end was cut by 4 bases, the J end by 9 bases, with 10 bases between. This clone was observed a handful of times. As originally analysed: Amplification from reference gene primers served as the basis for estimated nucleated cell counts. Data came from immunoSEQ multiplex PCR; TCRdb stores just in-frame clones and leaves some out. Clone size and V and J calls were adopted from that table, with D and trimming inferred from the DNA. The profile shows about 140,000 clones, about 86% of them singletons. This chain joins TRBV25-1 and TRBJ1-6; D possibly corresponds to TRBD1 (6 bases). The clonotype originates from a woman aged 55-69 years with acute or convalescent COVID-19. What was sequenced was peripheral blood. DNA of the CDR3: TGTGCCAGCAGTGCTAGGGGGGGTTCACCCCTCCACTTT. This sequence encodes CASSARGGSPLHF. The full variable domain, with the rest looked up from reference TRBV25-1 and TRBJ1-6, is EADIYQTPRYLVIGTGKKITLECSQTMGHDKMYWYQQDPGMELHLIHYSYGVNSTEKGDLSSESTVSRIRTEHFPLTLESARPSHTSQYLCASSARGGSPLHFGNGTRLTVT.